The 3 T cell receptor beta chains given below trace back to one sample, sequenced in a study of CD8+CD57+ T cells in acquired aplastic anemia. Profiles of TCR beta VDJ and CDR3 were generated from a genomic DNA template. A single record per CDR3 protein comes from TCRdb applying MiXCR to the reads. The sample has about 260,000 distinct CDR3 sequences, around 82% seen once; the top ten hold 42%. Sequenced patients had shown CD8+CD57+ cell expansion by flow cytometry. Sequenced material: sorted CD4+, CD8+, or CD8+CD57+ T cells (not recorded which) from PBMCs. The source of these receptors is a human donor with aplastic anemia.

CDR3 in DNA: TGTGCCAGCAGCTTAGCGGGAGGCTACGATACGCACGTCCTGACTTTC. This sequence encodes CASSLAGGYDTHVLTF. The chain carries TRBV7-8 and TRBJ2-6; D is perhaps TRBD2 (6 bases). Trimming took off 0 bases at V and 11 bases at J, with 17 bases between the two ends. The CDR3 has 16 residues. Germline V gene sequence: CDR1 SGHVS, CDR2 FQNEAQ.

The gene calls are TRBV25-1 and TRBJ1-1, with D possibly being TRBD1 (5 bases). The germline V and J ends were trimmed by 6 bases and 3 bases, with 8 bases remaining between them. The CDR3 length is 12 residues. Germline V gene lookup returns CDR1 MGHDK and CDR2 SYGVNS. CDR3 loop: CASRRGYTEAFF. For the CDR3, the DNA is TGTGCCAGCAGACGGGGGTACACTGAAGCTTTCTTT. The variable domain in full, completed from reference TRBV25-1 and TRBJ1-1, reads EADIYQTPRYLVIGTGKKITLECSQTMGHDKMYWYQQDPGMELHLIHYSYGVNSTEKGDLSSESTVSRIRTEHFPLTLESARPSHTSQYLCASRRGYTEAFFGQGTRLTVV.

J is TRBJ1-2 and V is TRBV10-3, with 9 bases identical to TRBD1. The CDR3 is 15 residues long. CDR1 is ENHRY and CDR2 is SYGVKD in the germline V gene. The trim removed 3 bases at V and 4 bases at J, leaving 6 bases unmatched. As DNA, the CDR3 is TGTGCCATCAGTGAAAGGGACAGGGTTTTCTATGGCTACACCTTC. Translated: CAISERDRVFYGYTF.